Below are 10 T cell receptor beta chains sequenced from a single sample in a study of T cell repertoires in ileal Crohn's disease. This table comes from immunoSEQ multiplex PCR, and its TCRdb copy is limited to in-frame clones, with some not included. This sample yields 14,000 or so clones, of which around 82% are seen a single time; less than 20% belongs to the top ten. The source material was ileal tissue. All receptors derive from an adult with Crohn's disease.

V usage is TRBV7-2 and J usage is TRBJ2-1; D perhaps matches TRBD2 (6 bases). With 1 base removed from V and 6 bases from J, the gap between germline ends came to 16 bases. The CDR3 totals 16 residues. In germline, CDR1 is SGHTA, CDR2 FQGNSA. In DNA, the CDR3 is TGTGCCAGCAGCTTAGACGAGCGGGTGCCCCTCAATGAGCAGTTCTTC. It specifies CASSLDERVPLNEQFF.

The chain employs TRBV27 and TRBJ1-2, with 9 nucleotides matching TRBD1. After removal of 7 bases from V and 5 bases from J, the junction contained 11 bases not matched to a gene. The CDR3 runs to 15 residues. CDR1 MNHEY and CDR2 SMNVEV come from the germline V gene (reference sequence). The DNA of the CDR3 is TGTGCCAGCACCTTGGTTGGGACAGGGACGTATGGCTACACCTTC. Protein product: CASTLVGTGTYGYTF.

The J gene is TRBJ1-3, the V gene TRBV19; D might be TRBD1 (6 bases). Trimming left V 7 bases short and J 0 bases short, with 13 bases between. The CDR3 length is 15 residues. CDR1 and CDR2 from the germline V gene are LNHDA and SQIVND (reference sequence). The CDR3 loop is CASKMTGPSGNTIYF. CDR3 in DNA: TGTGCCAGTAAGATGACAGGTCCCTCTGGAAACACCATATATTTT.

This sequence joins TRBV7-8 and TRBJ1-5; 7 nucleotides align to TRBD1. The CDR3 consists of 20 residues. Germline values: CDR1 SGHVS, CDR2 FQNEAQ. V lost 5 bases, J lost 0 bases, and 19 bases stayed unmatched. CDR3 in DNA: TGTGCCAGCAGCCCCCCTATCCGGGACAGTCACATTTATAGCAATCAGCCCCAGCATTTT. Protein sequence: CASSPPIRDSHIYSNQPQHF.

V and J are TRBV7-6 and TRBJ1-3; TRBD1 matches at 8 bases. The CDR3 is made up of 15 amino acids. Germline values: CDR1 SGHVS, CDR2 FNYEAQ. J gave up 1 base and V 6 bases, and 5 bases lay outside the gene matches. The CDR3 DNA is TGTGCCAGCAGTCCACAGGGGGGGTCTGGAAACACCATATATTTT. It specifies CASSPQGGSGNTIYF. Full variable domain (missing parts from reference TRBV7-6 and TRBJ1-3): GAGVSQSPRYKVTKRGQDVALRCDPISGHVSLYWYRQALGQGPEFLTYFNYEAQQDKSGLPNDRFSAERPEGSISTLTIQRTEQRDSAMYRCASSPQGGSGNTIYFGEGSWLTVV.

The chain combines TRBV7-6 with TRBJ1-1, with D maybe TRBD1 (5 bases). CDR3 length equals 14 residues. Germline V lookup: CDR1 SGHVS, CDR2 FNYEAQ. The ends were cut back, 1 base at V and 4 bases at J, with 10 bases in the middle. The CDR3 reads CASSLVGGGTEAFF. CDR3 DNA: TGTGCCAGCAGCTTAGTGGGGGGGGGCACTGAAGCTTTCTTT.

The chain employs TRBV21-1 and TRBJ2-3; the D call of TRBD1 is as the table states it, not checked on the DNA. TRBV21-1 has pseudogene status. The CDR3 covers 19 residues. CDR3 bases: TGTGCCAGCAGCACTCCAAAATTTCTACAGGGGGAGATCACAGATACGCAGTATTTT. It encodes CASSTPKFLQGEITDTQYF.

The rearrangement links TRBV30 to TRBJ2-7, with TRBD1 identical over 8 bases. The junction had 6 bases not matched to a gene; V was cut back by 3 bases and J by 2 bases. Germline V gene data show CDR1 as GTSNPN and CDR2 as SVGIG (reference sequence). The CDR3 covers 14 residues. In DNA, the CDR3 is TGTGCCTGGAGCCAGGGGGCTACAACCTACGAGCAGTACTTC. This sequence encodes CAWSQGATTYEQYF. Full variable domain (remainder filled in from reference TRBV30 and TRBJ2-7): SQTIHQWPATLVQPVGSPLSLECTVEGTSNPNLYWYRQAAGRGLQLLFYSVGIGQISSEVPQNLSASRPQDRQFILSSKKLLLSDSGFYLCAWSQGATTYEQYFGPGTRLTVT.

The chain carries TRBV29-1 and TRBJ2-5; tentatively, D is TRBD1 (5 bases). The end of the DNA is better explained by TRBJ2-7, so the J call may be wrong. Germline V CDR1 and CDR2: SQVTM, ANQGSEA. The CDR3 has 10 residues. This chain's CDR3 is CSVVDNEQYF. CDR3 bases: TGCAGCGTTGTGGACAACGAGCAGTACTTC.

In this sample, this clone turned up a few times. CDR3 residues: CASSDSNYGYTF. The CDR3 coding sequence is TGTGCCAGCTCCGACAGTAACTATGGCTACACCTTC. The chain carries TRBV18 and TRBJ1-2, with D possibly matching TRBD1 (5 bases). CDR3 length: 12 amino acids. The germline V gene has CDR1 KGHSH and CDR2 LQKENI. V lost 6 bases, J lost 1 base, and 6 bases lay in between. Looking up the rest from reference TRBV18 and TRBJ1-2 gives the full variable domain: NAGVMQNPRHLVRRRGQEARLRCSPMKGHSHVYWYRQLPEEGLKFMVYLQKENIIDESGMPKERFSAEFPKEGPSILRIQQVVRGDSAAYFCASSDSNYGYTFGSGTRLTVV.